These T cell receptor beta chains were read from a single sample in a study of T cell responses to AZD1222 COVID-19 vaccine. TCRdb's copy holds only in-frame clones and misses some; the assay was immunoSEQ multiplex PCR. The sample has 84,000 or so clones; roughly 90% are singletons. The source material was peripheral blood, sampled on day 0 of AZD1222 vaccination. Receptors were obtained from an adult in good health. The CDR3 runs from the conserved cysteine through the conserved F or W. D genes are given only for firm matches. Some rows mark clone size as missing; the rest say once, few, many or name a class of expanded clone.

CDR3aa: CASSFGTGGKFF
CDR3nt: TGTGCCAGCAGCTTCGGGACAGGGGGTAAATTCTTC
len: 12
abundance: -
v_gene: TRBV28
d_gene: TRBD1
j_gene: TRBJ2-1

CDR3aa: CASSLVAGVSYEQYF
CDR3nt: TGTGCCAGCAGCTTAGTAGCGGGAGTGTCCTACGAGCAGTACTTC
len: 15
abundance: -
v_gene: TRBV7-3
d_gene: TRBD2
j_gene: TRBJ2-7

CDR3aa: CAGRRAGGRENEQFF
CDR3nt: TGTGCCGGCAGACGTGCGGGAGGCCGGGAAAATGAGCAGTTCTTC
len: 15
abundance: once
v_gene: TRBV6-5
d_gene: TRBD2
j_gene: TRBJ2-1

CDR3aa: CAWTRARKAYEQYF
CDR3nt: TGTGCCTGGACACGAGCCCGTAAGGCCTACGAGCAGTACTTC
len: 14
abundance: -
v_gene: TRBV30
d_gene: -
j_gene: TRBJ2-7

CDR3aa: CASSLVPLNTEAFF
CDR3nt: TGTGCCAGCAGCTTAGTACCCCTGAACACTGAAGCTTTCTTT
len: 14
abundance: -
v_gene: TRBV7-2
d_gene: -
j_gene: TRBJ1-1

CDR3aa: CATSDLHTGKAGELFF
CDR3nt: TGTGCCACCAGTGATTTGCATACAGGGAAGGCCGGGGAGCTGTTTTTT
len: 16
abundance: -
v_gene: TRBV24-1
d_gene: -
j_gene: TRBJ2-2

CDR3aa: CASAGVTYGYTF
CDR3nt: TGTGCCAGCGCGGGGGTTACCTATGGCTACACCTTC
len: 12
abundance: -
v_gene: TRBV7-9
d_gene: -
j_gene: TRBJ1-2

CDR3aa: CASSLVSGVPYNEQFF
CDR3nt: TGTGCCAGCAGCTTAGTCTCAGGGGTGCCCTACAATGAGCAGTTCTTC
len: 16
abundance: once
v_gene: TRBV7-9
d_gene: -
j_gene: TRBJ2-1

CDR3aa: CASSGWDRAWEQYF
CDR3nt: TGCGCCAGCAGCGGGTGGGACCGGGCTTGGGAGCAGTACTTC
len: 14
abundance: -
v_gene: TRBV5-1
d_gene: -
j_gene: TRBJ2-7

CDR3aa: CASSSTLDRGYEQYF
CDR3nt: TGTGCCAGCAGCTCCACTCTTGACAGGGGGTACGAGCAGTACTTC
len: 15
abundance: -
v_gene: TRBV7-8
d_gene: TRBD1
j_gene: TRBJ2-7

CDR3aa: CASSSYHPAGPYGYTF
CDR3nt: TGTGCCAGCAGTTCCTATCACCCAGCAGGCCCCTATGGCTACACCTTC
len: 16
abundance: -
v_gene: TRBV27
d_gene: -
j_gene: TRBJ1-2

CDR3aa: CASSLVPGRETQYF
CDR3nt: TGTGCCAGCAGCTTAGTTCCAGGGCGAGAGACCCAGTACTTC
len: 14
abundance: -
v_gene: TRBV7-9
d_gene: -
j_gene: TRBJ2-5

CDR3aa: CASKKQPEQSTGELFF
CDR3nt: TGCGCCAGCAAAAAGCAGCCGGAACAGAGCACCGGGGAGCTGTTTTTT
len: 16
abundance: once
v_gene: TRBV5-1
d_gene: -
j_gene: TRBJ2-2

CDR3aa: CASSRGGVAEAFF
CDR3nt: TGTGCCAGCAGCCGAGGAGGGGTCGCTGAAGCTTTCTTT
len: 13
abundance: -
v_gene: TRBV27
d_gene: -
j_gene: TRBJ1-1

CDR3aa: CASSERDITDTQYF
CDR3nt: TGCGCCAGCAGTGAGCGGGACATCACAGATACGCAGTATTTT
len: 14
abundance: -
v_gene: TRBV10-1
d_gene: -
j_gene: TRBJ2-3

CDR3aa: CATSEGVWDEQFF
CDR3nt: TGTGCCACCAGTGAGGGGGTCTGGGATGAGCAGTTCTTC
len: 13
abundance: -
v_gene: TRBV24-1
d_gene: -
j_gene: TRBJ2-1

CDR3aa: CASSLGASGNTEAFF
CDR3nt: TGTGCCAGCAGCTTAGGGGCTTCGGGGAACACTGAAGCTTTCTTT
len: 15
abundance: -
v_gene: TRBV7-3
d_gene: -
j_gene: TRBJ1-1

CDR3aa: CASSYRGYEQYF
CDR3nt: TGTGCCAGCAGTTACAGGGGGTACGAGCAGTACTTC
len: 12
abundance: -
v_gene: TRBV28
d_gene: TRBD1
j_gene: TRBJ2-7

CDR3aa: CASSEARIRGANYGYTF
CDR3nt: TGTGCCAGCAGTGAAGCTCGTATTCGGGGGGCCAACTATGGCTACACCTTC
len: 17
abundance: -
v_gene: TRBV2
d_gene: -
j_gene: TRBJ1-2

CDR3aa: CASSEGTGTEAFF
CDR3nt: TGCGCCAGCAGCGAGGGGACGGGGACTGAAGCTTTCTTT
len: 13
abundance: -
v_gene: TRBV10-1
d_gene: -
j_gene: TRBJ1-1

CDR3aa: CASSSLQGNEQFF
CDR3nt: TGTGCCAGTAGTTCGTTACAGGGGAATGAGCAGTTCTTC
len: 13
abundance: -
v_gene: TRBV19
d_gene: TRBD1
j_gene: TRBJ2-1

CDR3aa: CASSLPGGTDTQYF
CDR3nt: TGTGCCAGCAGCCTCCCCGGGGGCACAGATACGCAGTATTTT
len: 14
abundance: -
v_gene: TRBV28
d_gene: -
j_gene: TRBJ2-3

CDR3aa: CASSRTSGDPRTQYF
CDR3nt: TGTGCCAGCAGCCGGACTAGCGGGGACCCCAGGACCCAGTACTTC
len: 15
abundance: -
v_gene: TRBV3-1/TRBV3-2
d_gene: TRBD2
j_gene: TRBJ2-5

CDR3aa: CASSIALIFQRLDSNQPQHF
CDR3nt: TGTGCCAGTAGTATAGCCCTTATCTTCCAGAGATTGGATAGCAATCAGCCCCAGCATTTT
len: 20
abundance: -
v_gene: TRBV19
d_gene: -
j_gene: TRBJ1-5

CDR3aa: CASSPRGEGYGYTF
CDR3nt: TGCGCCAGCAGCCCTCGGGGCGAGGGATATGGCTACACCTTC
len: 14
abundance: -
v_gene: TRBV5-1
d_gene: -
j_gene: TRBJ1-2